This record looks at one T cell receptor (beta chain) sequence and its context. This sample stems from a study of OX40 agonist ivuxolimab in advanced cancers. Generated by immunoSEQ multiplex PCR, the TCRdb table keeps only in-frame clones and is missing some. The data hold more than 100,000 clones, with around 93% observed a single time. The germline CDR1 and CDR2 sequences are SGHRS and YFSETQ. The CDR3 spans 14 residues. V lost 4 bases, J lost 5 bases, and 5 bases stayed unmatched. The sequences come from CD4+ or CD8+ T cells sorted from blood, collected in a trial of the OX40 agonist ivuxolimab. The receptor's source is an adult with an advanced solid tumor such as melanoma, head and neck, liver or kidney cancer. The chain links TRBV5-1 to TRBJ2-3, with TRBD1 matching over 9 bases. CDR3: CASSAGQGLDTQYF. CDR3 DNA sequence: TGCGCCAGCAGCGCCGGACAGGGGTTAGATACGCAGTATTTT.